This TCR beta chain was captured in a study of blood T cell repertoires in COVID-19. Study-level background: Sites across the United States, Italy and Spain contributed samples from acute and convalescent COVID-19.

This clone showed up just a few times. Per the germline V gene, CDR1 is LGHNA and CDR2 is YSLEER. J lost 0 bases, V lost 3 bases, and 4 bases had no gene match. The CDR3 contains 15 residues. Original data processing: Amplification from reference gene primers served as the basis for estimated nucleated cell counts. The table came from immunoSEQ multiplex PCR; TCRdb's copy has only in-frame clones and leaves some out. V, J and clone size are taken as reported in that table, and D and trimming were inferred from the DNA itself. Here the sample spans 28,000 or so clones, around 81% being singletons. The TCR comes from a man aged 65 to 85 with acute or convalescent COVID-19. Sequencing input: peripheral blood. The rearrangement links TRBV4-3 to TRBJ2-5; 7 bases fit TRBD1. The CDR3 is CASSHTTGDQETQYF. DNA of the CDR3: TGCGCCAGCAGCCATACAACAGGGGACCAAGAGACCCAGTACTTC.